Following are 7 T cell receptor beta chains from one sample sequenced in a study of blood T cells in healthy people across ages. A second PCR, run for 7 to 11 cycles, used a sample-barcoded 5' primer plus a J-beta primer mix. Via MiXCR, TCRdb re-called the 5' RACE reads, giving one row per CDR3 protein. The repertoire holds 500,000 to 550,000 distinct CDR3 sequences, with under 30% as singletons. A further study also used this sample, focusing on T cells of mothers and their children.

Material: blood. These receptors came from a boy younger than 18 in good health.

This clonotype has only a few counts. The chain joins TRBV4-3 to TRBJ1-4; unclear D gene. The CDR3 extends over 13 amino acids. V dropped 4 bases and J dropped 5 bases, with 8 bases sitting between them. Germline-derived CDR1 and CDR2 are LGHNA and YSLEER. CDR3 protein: CASSPRPNEKLFF. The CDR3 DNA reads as TGCGCCAGCAGCCCCCGGCCAAATGAAAAACTGTTTTTT.

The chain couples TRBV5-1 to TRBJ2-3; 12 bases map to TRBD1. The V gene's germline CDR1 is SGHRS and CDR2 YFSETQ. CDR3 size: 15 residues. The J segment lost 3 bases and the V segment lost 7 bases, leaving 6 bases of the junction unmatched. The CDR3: CASGPGQGATDTQYF. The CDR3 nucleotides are TGCGCCAGCGGACCGGGACAGGGGGCAACAGATACGCAGTATTTT. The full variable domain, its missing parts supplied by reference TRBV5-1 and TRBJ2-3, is KAGVTQTPRYLIKTRGQQVTLSCSPISGHRSVSWYQQTPGQGLQFLFEYFSETQRNKGNFPGRFSGRQFSNSRSEMNVSTLELGDSALYLCASGPGQGATDTQYFGPGTRLTVL.

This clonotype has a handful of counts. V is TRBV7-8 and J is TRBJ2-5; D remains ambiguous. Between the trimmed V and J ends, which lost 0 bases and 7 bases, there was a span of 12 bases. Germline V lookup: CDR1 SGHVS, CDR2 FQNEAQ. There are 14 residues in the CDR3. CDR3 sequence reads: CASSLATGTGTQYF. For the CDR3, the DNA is TGTGCCAGCAGCTTAGCCACTGGAACGGGGACCCAGTACTTC.

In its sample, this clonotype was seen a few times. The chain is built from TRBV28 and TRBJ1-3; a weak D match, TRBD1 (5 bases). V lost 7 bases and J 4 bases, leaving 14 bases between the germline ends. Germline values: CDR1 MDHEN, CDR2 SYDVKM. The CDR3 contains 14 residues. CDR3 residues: CASTEWGSGNTIYF. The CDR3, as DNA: TGTGCCAGCACCGAATGGGGGTCCGGAAACACCATATATTTT.

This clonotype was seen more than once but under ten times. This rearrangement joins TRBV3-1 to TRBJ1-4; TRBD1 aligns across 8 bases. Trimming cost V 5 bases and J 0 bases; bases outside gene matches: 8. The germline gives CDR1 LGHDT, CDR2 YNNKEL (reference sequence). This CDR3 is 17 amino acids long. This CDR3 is CASSKGDRRTTNEKLFF. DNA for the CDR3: TGTGCCAGCAGCAAAGGGGACAGGAGAACAACTAATGAAAAACTGTTTTTT.

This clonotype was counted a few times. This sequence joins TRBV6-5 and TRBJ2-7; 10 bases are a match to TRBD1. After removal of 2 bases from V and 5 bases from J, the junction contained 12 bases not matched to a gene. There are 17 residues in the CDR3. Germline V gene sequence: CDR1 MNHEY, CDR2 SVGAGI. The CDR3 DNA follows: TGTGCCAGCAGTTACCCGAGGGCCGGGACAGGGGTGGACGAGCAGTACTTC. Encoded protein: CASSYPRAGTGVDEQYF.

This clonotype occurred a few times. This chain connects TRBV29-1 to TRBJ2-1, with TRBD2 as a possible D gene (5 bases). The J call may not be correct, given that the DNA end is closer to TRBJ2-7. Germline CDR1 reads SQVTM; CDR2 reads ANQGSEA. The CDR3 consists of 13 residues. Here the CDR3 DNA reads TGCAGCGTTGAAAGTGAGGGCCCCTACGAGCAGTACTTC. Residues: CSVESEGPYEQYF.